The TCR beta chain under discussion was sequenced for a study of T cell changes during pregnancy in multiple sclerosis. Measured with immunoSEQ multiplex PCR; TCRdb has only the in-frame clones, and not every one. Here the sample spans fewer than 65,000 clones, approximately 93% being singletons. V was pared by 5 bases and J by 5 bases, with 5 bases of the junction left unmatched. This CDR3 comprises 16 residues. The germline gives CDR1 SGHTA, CDR2 FQGNSA. The TCR was taken from a female donor with multiple sclerosis, enrolled in a pregnancy study. The source material was peripheral blood, sampled in the second trimester of pregnancy. The chain employs TRBV7-2 and TRBJ2-2; 13 bases fit TRBD2. CDR3 sequence (DNA): TGTGCCAGCAGCGGAACTAGCGGGAGGGGAACCGGGGAGCTGTTTTTT. This translates into CASSGTSGRGTGELFF. Using reference TRBV7-2 and TRBJ2-2 for the parts outside the CDR3, the full variable domain is GAGVSQSPSNKVTEKGKDVELRCDPISGHTALYWYRQSLGQGLEFLIYFQGNSAPDKSGLPSDRFSAERTGGSVSTLTIQRTQQEDSAVYLCASSGTSGRGTGELFFGEGSRLTVL.